Sequencing of this T cell receptor beta chain was carried out in a study of shared clonotypes between healthy human individuals. Points from the study as a whole: Compared with clonotypes that all four donors shared, non-shared clonotypes had lower generation probabilities. Among donors, clonotype sharing was expected to be affected by sequencing depth.

A note on this clone: Its antigen is unidentified.

In replicate PCRs of sorted subsets, around 0.2 ug DNA, approximately 32,000 T cell genomes, was used. The repertoire was sequenced with immunoSEQ multiplex PCR; TCRdb's copy has only in-frame clones and lacks some. The data contain roughly 1.4 million clones, 98% of them seen just once; the ten biggest clones take up 0.36%. Germline assignment: CDR1 SGHAT and CDR2 FQNNGV. The CDR3 is 19 amino acids. Trimming shortened V by 1 base and J by 0 bases, and 20 bases separated the two germline ends. The gene calls are TRBV11-2 and TRBJ2-3; D is perhaps TRBD1 (6 bases). Specimen: naive CD4+ T cells sorted from blood. The subset was: CD45RA+ positively selected. This TCR was sampled from a man aged 25-40 years in good health. The CDR3 spells CASSLGLLAGAASTDTQYF. For the CDR3, the DNA is TGTGCCAGCAGCTTAGGCTTATTAGCAGGGGCCGCTAGCACAGATACGCAGTATTTT. The variable domain in full, completed from reference TRBV11-2 and TRBJ2-3, reads EAGVAQSPRYKIIEKRQSVAFWCNPISGHATLYWYQQILGQGPKLLIQFQNNGVVDDSQLPKDRFSAERLKGVDSTLKIQPAKLEDSAVYLCASSLGLLAGAASTDTQYFGPGTRLTVL.